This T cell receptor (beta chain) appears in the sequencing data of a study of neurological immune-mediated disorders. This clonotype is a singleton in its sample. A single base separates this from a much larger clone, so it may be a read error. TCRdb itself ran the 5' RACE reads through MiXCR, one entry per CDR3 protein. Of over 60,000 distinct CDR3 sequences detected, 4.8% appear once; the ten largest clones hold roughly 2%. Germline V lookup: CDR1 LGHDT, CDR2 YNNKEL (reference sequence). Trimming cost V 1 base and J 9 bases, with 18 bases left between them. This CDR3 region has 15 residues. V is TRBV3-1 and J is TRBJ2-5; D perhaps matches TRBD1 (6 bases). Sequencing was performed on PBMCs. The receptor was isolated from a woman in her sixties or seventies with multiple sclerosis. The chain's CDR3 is CASSQAGTTTEAQYF. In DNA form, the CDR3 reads TGTGCCAGCAGCCAAGCCGGGACAACTACGGAGGCCCAGTACTTC.